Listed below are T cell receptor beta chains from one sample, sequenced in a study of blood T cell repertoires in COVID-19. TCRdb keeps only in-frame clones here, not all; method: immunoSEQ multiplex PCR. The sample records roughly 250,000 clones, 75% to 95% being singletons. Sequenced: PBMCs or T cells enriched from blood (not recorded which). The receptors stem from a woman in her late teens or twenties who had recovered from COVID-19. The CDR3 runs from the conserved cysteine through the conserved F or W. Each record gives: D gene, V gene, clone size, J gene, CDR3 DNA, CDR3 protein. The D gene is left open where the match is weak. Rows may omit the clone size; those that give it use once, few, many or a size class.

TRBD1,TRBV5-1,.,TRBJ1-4,TGCGCCAGCAGCCTGACAGGGGGAGGCGAAAAACTGTTTTTT,CASSLTGGGEKLFF
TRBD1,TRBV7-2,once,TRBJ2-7,TGTGCCAGCATTAGGCAGGGGGCGGGGAACTACGAGCAGTACTTC,CASIRQGAGNYEQYF
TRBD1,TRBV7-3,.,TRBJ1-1,TGTGCCAGCAGCGGACAGGGTTTGCTGAACACTGAAGCTTTCTTT,CASSGQGLLNTEAFF
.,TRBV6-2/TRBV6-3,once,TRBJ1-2,TGTGCCAGCAGTAACCACCTTCGACAGACCCAAAACTATGGCTACACCTTC,CASSNHLRQTQNYGYTF
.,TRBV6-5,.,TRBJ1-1,TGTGCCAGCCGAGGTCAGGGTGAAGCTTTCTTT,CASRGQGEAFF
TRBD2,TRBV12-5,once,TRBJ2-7,TGTGCTAGTGGTTTGGTTGAAAGTGCGGGGGTTCCCTACGAGCAGTACTTC,CASGLVESAGVPYEQYF
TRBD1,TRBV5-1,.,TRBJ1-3,TGCGCCAGCAGCTTGGGACAGGGCGACGTCTCTGGAAACACCATATATTTT,CASSLGQGDVSGNTIYF
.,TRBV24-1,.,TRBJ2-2,TGTGCCACCAGTGGGCAGGGGAACACCGGGGAGCTGTTTTTT,CATSGQGNTGELFF
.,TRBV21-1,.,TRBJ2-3,TGTGCCAGCAGGGAGGGGGCCTTAGATACGCAGTATTTT,CASREGALDTQYF
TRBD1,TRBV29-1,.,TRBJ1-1,TGCAGCGTTGACGGGGTTGGCAGGGGGCGGACTGAAGCTTTCTTT,CSVDGVGRGRTEAFF
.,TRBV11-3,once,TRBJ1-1,TGTGCCAGCAGCTTCTTCGGTAACACTGAAGCTTTCTTT,CASSFFGNTEAFF
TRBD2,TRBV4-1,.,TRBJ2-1,TGCGCCAGCAGCCGGTTGAGGACCCGTACCCGAGAACTAGCGCACTACAATGAGCAGTTCTTC,CASSRLRTRTRELAHYNEQFF
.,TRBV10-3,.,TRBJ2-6,TGTGCCATCAGTGAGGTTCTTGGGAGTGGGGCCAACGTCCTGACTTTC,CAISEVLGSGANVLTF
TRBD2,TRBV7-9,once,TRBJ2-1,TGTGCCAGCAGCCCACCGGGACTAGCGGGGGGAGATGAGCAGTTCTTC,CASSPPGLAGGDEQFF
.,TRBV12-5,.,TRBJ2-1,TGTGCTAGTGGTAGCCCGAGTGAGCAGTTCTTC,CASGSPSEQFF
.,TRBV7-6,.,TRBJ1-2,TGTGCCAGCAGCAATCCAGGTGCCCCTAACTATGGCTACACCTTC,CASSNPGAPNYGYTF